Below, one TCR beta chain is given with its context. Antigen: not known. TCRdb fed the reads into MiXCR, producing one record per CDR3 protein. The sample has a few hundred thousand distinct CDR3 sequences; more than 20% are singletons. These data are taken from a study of T cell repertoires in cytomegalovirus infection. Study-level information: Public TCR beta signatures were indicative of both CMV infection and a matching HLA type. Findings and limits, study-wide: Dominating the ex vivo response were TCR beta clonotypes that were CMV-specific and HLA-C-restricted. Carriers of CMV plus the relevant HLA were identified by cumulative public TCR beta family frequency.

The junction had 4 bases not matched to a gene; V was cut back by 1 base and J by 4 bases. Germline-derived CDR1 and CDR2 are SGHAT and FQNNGV. The CDR3 sequence is 15 residues long. The chain is built from TRBV11-2 and TRBJ2-5, with 9 bases that match TRBD1. The sequencing input was PBMCs. The TCR was taken from a human donor in good health (CMV status not recorded). Some clones in this sample may be carry-over from other donors' samples. The CDR3 region has the DNA TGTGCCAGCAGCTTAGGGGGACAGGGAGGAGAGACCCAGTACTTC. It specifies CASSLGGQGGETQYF.